The next 21 T cell receptor beta chains were all read from a single sample in a study of T cells expressing NK-cell markers (dated by TCRdb to 2020 to 2021). The library was generated by 5' RACE. Sequenced on an Illumina HiSeq 2000. TCRdb reprocessed the raw reads; every CDR3 protein sequence is a single record, and DNA is not supplied. The sample's table covers 500,000 to 600,000 distinct CDR3 sequences. The ten largest clonotypes hold around 3.3% of the sample. Sequenced: blood T cells: a sorted CD56 or NKG2C T cell subset, CD4+ or CD8+ T cells, or bulk PBMC T cells (not recorded which). These receptors were taken from a man in his late teens or twenties in good health. Donor details come from another sample of the same person, matched by shared clones.

The chain carries TRBV2 and TRBJ2-1; there is no DNA to check the TCRdb D call of TRBD2. The CDR3 is made up of 16 amino acids. CDR1 is SNHLY, CDR2 FYNNEI, per germline. CDR3 protein: CASTSSRDFTYNEQFF.

The chain carries TRBV7-3 and TRBJ2-1; TCRdb lists TRBD2, though no DNA is available to test this call. Germline CDR1 and CDR2: SGHTA and FQGTGA. The CDR3 is 15 residues long. This CDR3 reads CASSFGAGAGNEQFF.

The chain has TRBV20-1 and TRBJ2-7. Germline CDR1 is DFQATT and CDR2 is SNEGSKA (reference sequence). The CDR3 totals 13 residues. The CDR3 sequence is CSARQRSSYEQYF.

The chain carries TRBV29-1 and TRBJ2-2; the D call from TCRdb, TRBD1, cannot be confirmed without DNA. The germline gives CDR1 SQVTM, CDR2 ANQGSEA. This CDR3 region has 15 residues. The CDR3: CSVETGTLDPGELFF.

The gene calls are TRBV9 and TRBJ2-3; lacking DNA, the TRBD1 call made by TCRdb goes unchecked. Germline V lookup: CDR1 SGDLS, CDR2 YYNGEE. This CDR3 spans 16 amino acids. The CDR3 region is CASSEGTGLSTDTQYF. The full variable domain, completed using reference TRBV9 and TRBJ2-3, is DSGVTQTPKHLITATGQRVTLRCSPRSGDLSVYWYQQSLDQGLQFLIQYYNGEERAKGNILERFSAQQFPDLHSELNLSSLELGDSALYFCASSEGTGLSTDTQYFGPGTRLTVL.

V is TRBV20-1 and J is TRBJ1-5. From germline, CDR1 is DFQATT and CDR2 SNEGSKA (reference sequence). The CDR3 has 16 residues. CDR3 region: CSARASTRLRDQPQHF.

The chain uses TRBV9 and TRBJ2-5; the TRBD1 assignment by TCRdb is unverifiable without DNA. The CDR3 is 14 amino acids. CDR1 and CDR2 from the germline V gene are SGDLS and YYNGEE. CDR3 loop: CATAGRDQLETQYF. Complete variable domain (other parts from reference TRBV9 and TRBJ2-5): DSGVTQTPKHLITATGQRVTLRCSPRSGDLSVYWYQQSLDQGLQFLIQYYNGEERAKGNILERFSAQQFPDLHSELNLSSLELGDSALYFCATAGRDQLETQYFGPGTRLLVL.

The chain couples TRBV6-5 to TRBJ2-7; the D gene TCRdb calls, TRBD2, cannot be checked with no DNA. Germline V lookup: CDR1 MNHEY, CDR2 SVGAGI. The CDR3 has 15 residues. The CDR3 reads CASSYSGLEDYEQYF.

The chain recombines TRBV7-3 with TRBJ2-1; TCRdb calls TRBD2, which cannot be checked without DNA. The germline V gene has CDR1 SGHTA and CDR2 FQGTGA. This CDR3 contains 17 residues. The CDR3 loop reads CASSSLRGTREGNEQFF.

The V call is TRBV5-6, the J call TRBJ2-1; TCRdb outputs TRBD2, but without DNA this stays unchecked. From germline, CDR1 is SGHDT and CDR2 YYEEEE. There are 14 residues in the CDR3. Here the CDR3 reads CASSLGLAHNEQFF.

This sequence joins TRBV12-3 or TRBV12-4 and TRBJ2-6; the D call of TRBD1 rests on TCRdb alone, since no DNA is present to check it. This CDR3 spans 15 amino acids. The CDR3 here is CASIIQASGANVLTF.

The chain carries TRBV7-9 and TRBJ1-1. The germline V gene has CDR1 SEHNR and CDR2 FQNEAQ (reference sequence). This CDR3 has 15 amino acids. CDR3 amino acids: CAILSLQLKGTEAFF.

V and J are TRBV11-1 and TRBJ2-1; the TCRdb D gene call, TRBD2, has no DNA to confirm it. This CDR3 is built from 14 residues. Germline-derived CDR1 and CDR2 are SGHAT and FQDESV (reference sequence). The CDR3: CASSQSGGYREQFF. The full variable domain, in which reference TRBV11-1 and TRBJ2-1 provide the parts outside the CDR3, is EAEVAQSPRYKITEKSQAVAFWCDPISGHATLYWYRQILGQGPELLVQFQDESVVDDSQLPKDRFSAERLKGVDSTLKIQPAELGDSAMYLCASSQSGGYREQFFGPGTRLTVL.

CDR3: CASSDKGRGVSPLHF. V is TRBV7-2 and J is TRBJ1-6. This CDR3 is 15 amino acids long. Germline V lookup: CDR1 SGHTA, CDR2 FQGNSA. The whole variable domain, remainder taken from reference TRBV7-2 and TRBJ1-6, is GAGVSQSPSNKVTEKGKDVELRCDPISGHTALYWYRQSLGQGLEFLIYFQGNSAPDKSGLPSDRFSAERTGGSVSTLTIQRTQQEDSAVYLCASSDKGRGVSPLHFGNGTRLTVT.

The chain employs TRBV27 and TRBJ2-1; with no DNA, the TCRdb D assignment of TRBD1 cannot be verified. CDR3 size: 15 residues. Germline assignment: CDR1 MNHEY and CDR2 SMNVEV (reference sequence). CDR3 in amino acids: CASSVVGRVGNEQFF.

V and J are TRBV20-1 and TRBJ2-1. The CDR3 has 14 amino acids. Looked up from germline, CDR1 is DFQATT and CDR2 is SNEGSKA (reference sequence). CDR3 loop: CSASRSLTMNEQFF.

The CDR3 is CASSVYGTLYNEQFF. The chain employs TRBV9 and TRBJ2-1; as DNA is missing, the TRBD1 call by TCRdb cannot be tested. CDR1 and CDR2 (germline): SGDLS, YYNGEE. There are 15 residues in the CDR3.

The V call is TRBV11-2, the J call TRBJ1-6. CDR1 is SGHAT and CDR2 is FQNNGV in the germline V gene. The CDR3 is 17 amino acids. CDR3 amino acids: CASSPEGRIASNSPLHF.

This sequence joins TRBV27 and TRBJ2-1; with no DNA, the TCRdb D assignment of TRBD1 cannot be verified. The CDR3 totals 16 residues. Germline CDR1 reads MNHEY; CDR2 reads SMNVEV (reference sequence). This CDR3 is CASSLYGTGPYNEQFF.

The chain is built from TRBV28 and TRBJ1-4. The germline CDR1 and CDR2 sequences are MDHEN and SYDVKM. The CDR3 sequence is 15 residues long. The CDR3 here is CASSLSRPTNEKLFF.

The V gene is TRBV7-7, the J gene TRBJ2-2; TCRdb lists TRBD1, though no DNA is available to test this call. The CDR3 runs to 15 residues. CDR1 and CDR2 (germline): SSHAT, FNYEAQ (reference sequence). This CDR3 reads CASSAGQANTGELFF.